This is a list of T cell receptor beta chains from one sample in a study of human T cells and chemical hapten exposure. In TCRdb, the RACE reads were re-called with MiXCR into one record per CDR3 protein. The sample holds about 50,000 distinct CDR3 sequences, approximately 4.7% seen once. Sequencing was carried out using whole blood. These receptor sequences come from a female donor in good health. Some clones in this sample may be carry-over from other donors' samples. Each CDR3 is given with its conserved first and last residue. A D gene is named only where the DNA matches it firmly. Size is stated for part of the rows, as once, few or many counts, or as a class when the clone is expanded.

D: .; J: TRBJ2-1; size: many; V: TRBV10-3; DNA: TGTGCCATCAGTGGTGCCGGGGGTTATGCGAATGAGCAGTTCTTC; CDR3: CAISGAGGYANEQFF
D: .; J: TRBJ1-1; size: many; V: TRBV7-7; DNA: TGTGCTAGCAGCCTAGATTCGGGGGCTGAAGCTTTCTTT; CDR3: CASSLDSGAEAFF
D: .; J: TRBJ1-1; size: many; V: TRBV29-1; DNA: TGCAGCGTTGTTGGCAGGGGAGGCACTGAAGCTTTCTTT; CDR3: CSVVGRGGTEAFF
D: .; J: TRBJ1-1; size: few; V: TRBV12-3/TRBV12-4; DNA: TGTGCCAGCAGGACCTTTATTGGGCTCGCCACTGAAGCTTTCTTT; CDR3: CASRTFIGLATEAFF
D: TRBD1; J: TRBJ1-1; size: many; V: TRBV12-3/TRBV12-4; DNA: TGTGCCAGCAGTTTTGGACAGGTTGGGTCGAACACTGAAGCTTTCTTT; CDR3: CASSFGQVGSNTEAFF
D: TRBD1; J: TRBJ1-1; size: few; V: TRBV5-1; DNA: TGCGCCAGCAGCTTGGACAGGGGATCCACTGAAGCTTTCTTT; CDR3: CASSLDRGSTEAFF
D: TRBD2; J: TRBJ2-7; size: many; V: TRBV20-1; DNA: TGCAGTGCTAGAGGCGGGGGGTCGATCTACGAGCAGTACTTC; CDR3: CSARGGGSIYEQYF
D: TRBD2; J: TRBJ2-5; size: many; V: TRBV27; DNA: TGTGCCAGCAGTGCCCAGGAGCGGGGGGGCGCGGAGACCCAGTACTTC; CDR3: CASSAQERGGAETQYF
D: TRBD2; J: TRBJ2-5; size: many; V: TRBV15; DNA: TGTGCCACCAGCACGGCCGGGACTAGCGGGGGGTCGGAAGAGACCCAGTACTTC; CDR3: CATSTAGTSGGSEETQYF
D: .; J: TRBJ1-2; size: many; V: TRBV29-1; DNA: TGCAGTGGAGCATTGGGCCCAGCCTATGGCTACACCTTC; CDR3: CSGALGPAYGYTF
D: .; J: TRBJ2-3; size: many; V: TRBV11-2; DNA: TGTGCCAGCAGCCTCAACTTCCCATCGAGGGGGGGAAGGTATAGCACAGATACGCAGTATTTT; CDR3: CASSLNFPSRGGRYSTDTQYF
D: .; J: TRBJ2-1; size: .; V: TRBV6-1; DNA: TGTGCCAGCAGTTTGGTCTTTTACAATGAGCAGTTCTTC; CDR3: CASSLVFYNEQFF
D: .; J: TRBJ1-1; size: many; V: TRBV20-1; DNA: TGCAGTGCGCCAGTAGGAGCTGAAGCTTTCTTT; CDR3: CSAPVGAEAFF
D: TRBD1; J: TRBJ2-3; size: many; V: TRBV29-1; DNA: TGCAGCGAGGGACAGGGGGCAGATACGCAGTATTTT; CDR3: CSEGQGADTQYF
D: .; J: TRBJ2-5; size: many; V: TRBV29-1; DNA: TGCAGCGGGGGGCCCCAAGAGACCCAGTACTTC; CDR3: CSGGPQETQYF
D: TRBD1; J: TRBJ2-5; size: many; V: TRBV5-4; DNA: TGTGCCAGCAGCCCAGGGGGCGGAGAGACCCAGTACTTC; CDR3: CASSPGGGETQYF
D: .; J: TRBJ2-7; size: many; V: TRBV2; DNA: TGTGCCAGCAGTGACTATTGGGGCGGAAGCGAGCAGTACTTC; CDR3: CASSDYWGGSEQYF
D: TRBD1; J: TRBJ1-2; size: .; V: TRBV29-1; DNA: TGCAGCACCGGACAGGGTTTAGGAGGCTACACCTTC; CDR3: CSTGQGLGGYTF
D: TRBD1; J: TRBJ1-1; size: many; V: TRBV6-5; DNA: TGTGCCAGCAGTTACGAGGGGGCCGTAGAAGCTTTCTTT; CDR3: CASSYEGAVEAFF
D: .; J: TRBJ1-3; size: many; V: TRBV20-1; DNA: TGCAGTGCTTTGAGGGGGAATGGAAACACCATATATTTT; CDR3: CSALRGNGNTIYF
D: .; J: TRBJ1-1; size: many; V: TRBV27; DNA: TGTGCCAGCAGTTTTACGGGGGCGAGGACTGAAGCTTTCTTT; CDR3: CASSFTGARTEAFF
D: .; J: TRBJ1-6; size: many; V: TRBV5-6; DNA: TGTGCCAGCAGCTTGGGAGGGGACTCACCCCTCCACTTT; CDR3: CASSLGGDSPLHF
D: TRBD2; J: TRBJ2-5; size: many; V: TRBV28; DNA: TGTGCCAGCAAGTGGGAAGCGGGGGCCCAAGAGACCCAGTACTTC; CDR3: CASKWEAGAQETQYF
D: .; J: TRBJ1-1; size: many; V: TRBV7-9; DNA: TGTGCCAGCAGGCCCGGTACTCAGGCGAACACTGAAGCTTTCTTT; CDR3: CASRPGTQANTEAFF
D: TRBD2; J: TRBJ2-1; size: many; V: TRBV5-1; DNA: TGCGCCAGCAGCTTTGGACTAGCGGGGGCCTCCTACAATGAGCAGTTCTTC; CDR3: CASSFGLAGASYNEQFF
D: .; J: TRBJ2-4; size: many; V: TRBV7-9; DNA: TGTGCCAGCAGCTTAGAAACAGGGAAGAGACTAGCCAAAAACATTCAGTACTTC; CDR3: CASSLETGKRLAKNIQYF
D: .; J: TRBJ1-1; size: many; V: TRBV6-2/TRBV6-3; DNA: TGTGCCACCAGTTACTTCTACCCGGGGTATGAAGCTTTCTTT; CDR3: CATSYFYPGYEAFF
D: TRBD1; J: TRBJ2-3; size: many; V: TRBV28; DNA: TGTGCCAGCACATTAACAGGGGGTGGCACAGATACGCAGTATTTT; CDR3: CASTLTGGGTDTQYF
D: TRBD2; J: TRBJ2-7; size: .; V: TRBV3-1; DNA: TGTGCCAGCAGCCAAGCCCACGCGGGGGTTTACGAGCAGTACTTC; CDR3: CASSQAHAGVYEQYF
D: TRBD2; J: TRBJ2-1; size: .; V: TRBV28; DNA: TGTGCCAGCAGCCTCCCTTTTAGCGGGATGGGTGAGCAGTTCTTC; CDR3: CASSLPFSGMGEQFF
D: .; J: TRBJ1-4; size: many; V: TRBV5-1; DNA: TGCGCCAGCAGCTCGGCCGGACAGCTTAATGAAAAACTGTTTTTT; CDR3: CASSSAGQLNEKLFF
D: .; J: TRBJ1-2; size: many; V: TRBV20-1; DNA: TGCAGTGCTAGTATGGGTCTTTGGGATGGCTACACCTTC; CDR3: CSASMGLWDGYTF
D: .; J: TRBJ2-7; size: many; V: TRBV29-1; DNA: TGCAGCGTTGGACTCACTGGGGACTACGAGCAGTACTTC; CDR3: CSVGLTGDYEQYF
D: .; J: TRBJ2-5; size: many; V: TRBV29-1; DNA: TGCAGCGTCTCCGGGGGAAACAGAGAGACCCAGTACTTC; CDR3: CSVSGGNRETQYF
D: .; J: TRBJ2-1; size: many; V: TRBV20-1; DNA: TGCAGTGCTAGAATGGAGGGCGTCTACAATGAGCAGTTCTTC; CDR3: CSARMEGVYNEQFF
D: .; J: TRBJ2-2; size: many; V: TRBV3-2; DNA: TGTGCCAGCAGCCAAGGTCGGGAGGCGGGGGGTGCGAACACCGGGGAGCTGTTTTTT; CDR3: CASSQGREAGGANTGELFF
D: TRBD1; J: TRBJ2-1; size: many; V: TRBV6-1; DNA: TGTGCCAGCAGCCCCGGGACAGATAACGATGAGCAGTTCTTC; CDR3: CASSPGTDNDEQFF
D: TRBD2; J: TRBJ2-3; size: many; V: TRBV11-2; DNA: TGTGCCAGCAGCTTAGACGGCGGGAGCCGCACAGATACGCAGTATTTT; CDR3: CASSLDGGSRTDTQYF
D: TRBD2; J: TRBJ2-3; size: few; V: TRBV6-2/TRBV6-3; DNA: TGTGCCAGCAGCCCCATCCTAGCGGGGAGCACAGATACGCAGTATTTT; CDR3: CASSPILAGSTDTQYF
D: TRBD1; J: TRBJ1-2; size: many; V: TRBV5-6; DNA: TGTGCCAGCGAGCTCGGGGCGACAGGGTTCGGCTATGGCTACACCTTC; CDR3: CASELGATGFGYGYTF
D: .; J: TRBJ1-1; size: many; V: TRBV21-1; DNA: TGTGCCAGCAGCTTAAGAGAGTCCGGGACAGGGAGGGGGAACACTGAAGCTTTCTTT; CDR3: CASSLRESGTGRGNTEAFF
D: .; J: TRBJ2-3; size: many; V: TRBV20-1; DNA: TGCAGTGCTGACGGGACAACACCCTACACTAGCACAGATACGCAGTATTTT; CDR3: CSADGTTPYTSTDTQYF
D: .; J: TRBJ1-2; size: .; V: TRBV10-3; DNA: TGTGCCATCAGCTCCGGGGACCATGGCTACACCTTC; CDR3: CAISSGDHGYTF
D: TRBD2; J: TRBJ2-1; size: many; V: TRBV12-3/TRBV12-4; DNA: TGTGCCAGCAGTTTCATAACTAGCGGGGGGCCCAATGAGCAGTTCTTC; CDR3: CASSFITSGGPNEQFF
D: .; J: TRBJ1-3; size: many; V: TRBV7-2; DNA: TGTGCCAGCAGCCATGTAGGGAGGGGCAAAGGTGGAAACACCATATATTTT; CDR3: CASSHVGRGKGGNTIYF
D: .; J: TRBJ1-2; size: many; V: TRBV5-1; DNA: TGCGCCAGCAGCTTTGGAACGGAACCGGAATATGGCTACACCTTC; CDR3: CASSFGTEPEYGYTF
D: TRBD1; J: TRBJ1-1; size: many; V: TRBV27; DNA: TGTGCCAGCAGTCTGGACAGGTCGAGGACTGAAGCTTTCTTT; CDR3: CASSLDRSRTEAFF
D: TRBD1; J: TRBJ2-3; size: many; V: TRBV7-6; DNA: TGTGCCAGCAGCTTCCGACAGGGGGCGGGCACAGATACGCAGTATTTT; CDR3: CASSFRQGAGTDTQYF
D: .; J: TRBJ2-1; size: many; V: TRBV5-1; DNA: TGCGCCAGTGCGGCACAGGGTGCCCACAATGAGCAGTTCTTC; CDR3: CASAAQGAHNEQFF
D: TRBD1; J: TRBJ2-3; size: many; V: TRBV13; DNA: TGTGCCAGCAGCCTAAACCGGGCAGGGGGAAGCACAGATACGCAGTATTTT; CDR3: CASSLNRAGGSTDTQYF
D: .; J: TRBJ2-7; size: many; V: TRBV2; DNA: TGTGCCAGCAGTCCCATCTCCTACGAGCAGTACTTC; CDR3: CASSPISYEQYF
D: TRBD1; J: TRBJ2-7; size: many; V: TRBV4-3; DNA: TGCGCCAGCAGCCAAAATAGACAGGGGGCGCAGGAGCAGTACTTC; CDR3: CASSQNRQGAQEQYF
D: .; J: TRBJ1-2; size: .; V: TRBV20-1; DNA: TGCAGTGCTAGCGGGACGTCTAACTATGGCTACACCTTC; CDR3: CSASGTSNYGYTF
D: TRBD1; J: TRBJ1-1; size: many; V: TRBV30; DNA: TGTGCCTGGAGTCCAACAGGGACAGTTAACACTGAAGCTTTCTTT; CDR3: CAWSPTGTVNTEAFF
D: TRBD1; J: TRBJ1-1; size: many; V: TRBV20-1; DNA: TGCAGTGCTAGAGACGGGGACAGGGTCGTTGACACTGAAGCTTTCTTT; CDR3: CSARDGDRVVDTEAFF
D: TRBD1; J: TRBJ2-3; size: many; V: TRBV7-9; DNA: TGTGCCAGTTCGTACCGACAGGGTGAAACAGATACGCAGTATTTT; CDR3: CASSYRQGETDTQYF